One T cell receptor (beta chain) is described in this entry. Its recognized antigen is unknown. No base-level quality is on record; no much larger clone is a single base apart. These data originate in a study of blood T cell repertoires in COVID-19 (dated by TCRdb to 2019 to 2021). Study-level background: Collaborator samples came from the United States, Italy and Spain and covered acute and convalescent phases of COVID-19. Subjects who had been exposed to COVID-19, were actively infected with it, or had recovered from it provided the deeply sampled blood TCRbeta repertoires that made up the dataset. The samples were drawn from two sources: the first 160 participants of the ongoing ImmuneRACE study, and over 1,000 subjects contributed by 6 global collaborators. The material from the prospective study consisted of cDNA or gDNA derived from T cells, B-cell-depleted T cells, or PBMCs. A de-identified subject ID, COVID-19 status, age in years and sex were almost always included in the sample metadata. The repertoires were made available in a free public database intended to serve as a resource for research on the immune response to SARS-CoV-2. HLA class I and class II types, where available, came from metadata supplied by the sample provider rather than from assay-based typing.

The immunoSEQ Assay, a bias-controlled multiplex PCR, was used to amplify TCRbeta CDR3 regions from genomic DNA. Under the source paper's analysis protocol: The number of nucleated cells in each sample was estimated by amplification of reference gene primers within the assay. To quantify the absolute abundance of each unique TCRbeta CDR3 rearrangement, sequence reads were collapsed and filtered. For each sample, productive Simpson clonality was calculated by taking the square root of Simpson's diversity index across productive rearrangements. Entries here come from immuneACCESS through TCRdb and include only in-frame sequences with V and J called. Some clones fail to appear in such tables; in the studies checked, an unresolved V gene covers under half of the shortfall, and the cause of the remainder is unknown. That table is the source of V, J and clone size, and D and trimming were worked out from the DNA. This sample has around 190,000 clones in its table, and roughly 85% of those were observed once. Around 9% of the sample goes to the ten largest clones.

The paper as a whole reports these results and caveats: How much clinical and demographic metadata was included differed by source and by participant, and the metadata was provided uncurated.

From the cysteine through the phenylalanine, the CDR3 covers 13 amino acids. Here the CDR3 DNA is all that survives: 39 bases in frame from base 1. The CDR1 and CDR2 encoded by the germline V gene are SGHTA and FQGTGA. V gives up 3 bases and J gives up 0 bases, and the segment between their germline ends measures 5 bases. Collaborating institutions collected whole blood in K2EDTA tubes following their own protocols. For TCRbeta analysis, collaborators shipped samples in one of three forms: frozen whole blood, isolated PBMCs, or DNA extracted from either of those sample types. This sequence uses TRBV7-3 and TRBJ1-1; no D segment can be confidently identified. This clonotype originated in a man in his fifties or sixties with active or convalescent COVID-19. The sequenced sample was peripheral blood. The CDR3 protein: CASSFSLNTEAFF. The DNA is TGTGCCAGCAGCTTTAGCTTGAACACTGAAGCTTTCTTT. With all but the CDR3 taken from the reference TRBV7-3 and TRBJ1-1 genes, the full variable domain is: GAGVSQTPSNKVTEKGKYVELRCDPISGHTALYWYRQSLGQGPEFLIYFQGTGAADDSGLPNDRFFAVRPEGSVSTLKIQRTERGDSAVYLCASSFSLNTEAFFGQGTRLTVV.